This T cell receptor (beta chain) was observed in a study of cytomegalovirus exposure and HLA in healthy donors. PCR primers comprised 60 Vbeta and 13 Jbeta primers. The data were produced by immunoSEQ multiplex PCR, yet TCRdb's version contains in-frame clones alone and is incomplete. The table records 150,000 to 200,000 clones, about 80% of them present only once. Concerning this clone: Its antigen is still unknown.

J gave up 3 bases and V 1 base, and 6 bases lay outside the gene matches. Per germline, CDR1 MGHRA and CDR2 YSYEKL. The CDR3 spans 16 residues. Study-level points and caveats: Presence/absence comparisons presumed near-even sequencing depth among donors. Indistinguishability led to the exclusion of some V segments, TRBV6-2 and TRBV6-3 included. In vitro confirmation showed a few CMV-associated chains to be CMV antigen specific.

In nominal health when sampled, donors likely had unrecorded immune exposures nonetheless. V is TRBV4-1 and J is TRBJ2-1; 7 nucleotides agree with TRBD1. The sequencing input was PBMCs. This TCR came from a middle-aged woman in good health and CMV-seronegative. CDR3 sequence (DNA): TGCGCCAGCAGCCAAGGAACAGGGGCCCTCTACAATGAGCAGTTCTTC. This codes for CASSQGTGALYNEQFF.